What follows are 20 T cell receptor beta chains derived from one specimen sequenced in a study of blood T cell repertoires in COVID-19 (dated by TCRdb to 2019 to 2021). Library creation used the immunoSEQ multiplex PCR assay. TCRdb retrieved this table from immuneACCESS and kept in-frame rearrangements only. Not all clones are present; in checked studies, unresolved V genes account for under half, and no reason is known for the remainder. Recorded for this sample are hundreds of thousands of clones; around 82% of them occurred a single time. 9.4% of the sample is held by the ten biggest clonotypes. The specimen sequenced was peripheral blood. Receptor source: a woman aged 50 to 60 who had recovered from COVID-19.

V gene TRBV10-3 combines with J gene TRBJ1-2; TRBD1 aligns across 10 bases. J lost 2 bases, V lost 9 bases, and 12 bases had no gene match. The CDR3 has 16 residues. The germline gives CDR1 ENHRY, CDR2 SYGVKD. The CDR3 region is CAMSPGQGLQNYGYTF. CDR3 nucleotide sequence: TGTGCCATGTCCCCGGGACAGGGGCTTCAGAACTATGGCTACACCTTC.

In this sample, this clone turned up once. The chain employs TRBV5-1 and TRBJ1-2; D gene unclear. V lost 0 bases, J lost 8 bases, and 14 bases lay in between. This CDR3 contains 14 residues. Germline CDR1 SGHRS, CDR2 YFSETQ. DNA of the CDR3: TGCGCCAGCAGCTTGGGTCGGTCGGGTGTGGGCTACACCTTC. Translated: CASSLGRSGVGYTF.

The chain employs TRBV7-3 and TRBJ2-3, with 16 bases lining up with TRBD2. CDR3 length: 18 residues. V dropped 2 bases and J dropped 5; count of bases not matched to a gene: 7. Germline loops: CDR1 SGHTA, CDR2 FQGTGA. The CDR3 coding sequence is TGTGCCAGCAGCTTACTGGGGACTAGCGGGAGGGATGGAGATACGCAGTATTTT. Translated: CASSLLGTSGRDGDTQYF.

This sequence joins TRBV28 and TRBJ2-5; D is perhaps TRBD2 (7 bases). The V and J ends lost 8 bases and 4 bases respectively, with 23 bases between them. This CDR3 has 16 residues. CDR1 is MDHEN, CDR2 SYDVKM, per germline. DNA for the CDR3: TGTGCCAGCCGAAAGGGGGTCAGCGGGGTGCGAGAGACCCAGTACTTC. Translation gives CASRKGVSGVRETQYF.

The chain couples TRBV18 to TRBJ2-5; perhaps TRBD2 as D (6 bases). The CDR3 contains 15 residues. The germline gives CDR1 KGHSH, CDR2 LQKENI. Trimming left V 3 bases short and J 5 bases short, with 16 bases between. CDR3 in amino acids: CASSPLKSGDETQYF. The CDR3 DNA is TGTGCCAGCTCACCGTTGAAGTCGGGGGATGAGACCCAGTACTTC.

The V gene is TRBV7-3, the J gene TRBJ2-1; 13 bases align to TRBD2. This CDR3 region has 17 residues. The J segment lost 0 bases and the V segment lost 6 bases, leaving 5 bases of the junction unmatched. Germline V gene data show CDR1 as SGHTA and CDR2 as FQGTGA. The CDR3 bases are TGTGCCAGCAGTTCCGGGACTAGCGGGATCTCCTACAATGAGCAGTTCTTC. Translating gives CASSSGTSGISYNEQFF.

The V and J genes are TRBV5-6 and TRBJ2-1; TRBD1 matches 10 bases. CDR1 is SGHDT, CDR2 YYEEEE, per germline. With 7 bases clipped from V and 10 bases from J, the junction kept 14 bases outside the gene matches. This CDR3 is 15 amino acids long. Here the CDR3 reads CASCQTRTGGWEQFF. The CDR3 DNA follows: TGTGCCAGCTGCCAAACCCGGACAGGGGGTTGGGAGCAGTTCTTC.

The V call is TRBV28, the J call TRBJ2-3; no firm D call. Germline CDR1 reads MDHEN; CDR2 reads SYDVKM. This CDR3 is 13 amino acids long. Trimming left V 3 bases short and J 0 bases short, with 4 bases between. CDR3 nucleotides: TGTGCCAGCAGTTTGGGCAGCACAGATACGCAGTATTTT. It encodes CASSLGSTDTQYF.

This sequence joins TRBV19 and TRBJ2-7, with 7 bases that match TRBD1. J lost 4 bases, V lost 3 bases, and 6 bases had no gene match. Looked up from germline, CDR1 is LNHDA and CDR2 is SQIVND (reference sequence). The CDR3 sequence is 14 residues long. DNA for the CDR3: TGTGCCAGTAGTATTCAGAACAGGGGATACGAGCAGTACTTC. Translation gives CASSIQNRGYEQYF.

This clone turned up a few times. V gene TRBV11-1 combines with J gene TRBJ2-2; 7 positions match TRBD1. The length of the CDR3 is 16 residues. J was trimmed by 4 bases and V by 0 bases; bases with no gene match: 5. The germline V gene has CDR1 SGHAT and CDR2 FQDESV (reference sequence). DNA for the CDR3: TGTGCCAGCAGCTTAGCACAGGGGTCCCCCACCGGGGAGCTGTTTTTT. Its protein product is CASSLAQGSPTGELFF.

J is TRBJ2-7 and V is TRBV3-1 (or the pseudogene TRBV3-2); maybe TRBD2 (6 bases). This CDR3 is 19 amino acids long. Germline V gene sequence: CDR1 LGHDT, CDR2 YNNKEL (reference sequence). The V end was cut by 10 bases, the J end by 4 bases, with 35 bases between. This chain's CDR3 is CATPQWEDGGISVVYEQYF. The DNA of the CDR3 is TGTGCCACCCCACAATGGGAGGACGGAGGCATTTCGGTGGTGTACGAGCAGTACTTC.

The chain carries TRBV27 and TRBJ2-3; 11 nucleotides agree with TRBD2. The CDR3 loop spans 19 amino acids. CDR1 MNHEY and CDR2 SMNVEV come from the germline V gene (reference sequence). J was trimmed by 2 bases and V by 2 bases; bases with no gene match: 12. CDR3 DNA sequence: TGTGCCAGCAGTTTAGTGTTACCCGGACTAGCGGGTTTCACAGATACGCAGTATTTT. Amino acids: CASSLVLPGLAGFTDTQYF.

The gene calls are TRBV19 and TRBJ2-5; 8 bases line up with TRBD1. V trimming: 5 bases; J trimming: 2 bases; junction bases outside the gene matches: 19. Germline V CDR1 and CDR2: LNHDA, SQIVND (reference sequence). The CDR3 runs 19 residues. The CDR3 protein is CASSGSISRAGGRQETQYF. Here the CDR3 DNA reads TGTGCCAGTAGTGGGTCGATCAGTCGGGCAGGGGGCCGGCAAGAGACCCAGTACTTC.

The chain is built from TRBV18 and TRBJ1-2, with D maybe TRBD1 (6 bases). The CDR3 loop spans 13 amino acids. The V gene lost 2 bases and the J gene lost 4 bases, with 8 bases spanning the gap. From germline, CDR1 is KGHSH and CDR2 LQKENI. CDR3 in amino acids: CASSPSRGYGYTF. The CDR3 nucleotides are TGTGCCAGCTCACCAAGCAGGGGCTATGGCTACACCTTC.

This CDR3 is CASSLQGDNEKLFF. The CDR3 nucleotides read TGTGCCAGCAGTTTACAGGGTGACAATGAAAAACTGTTTTTT. The rearrangement links TRBV27 to TRBJ1-4; the D gene is possibly TRBD1 (5 bases). Germline CDR1 reads MNHEY; CDR2 reads SMNVEV (reference sequence). CDR3 size: 14 residues. V was clipped by 2 bases and J by 5 bases, with 9 bases between them.

A word on this clone: Its ends do not fully match the called genes, so a read error is possible. V and J are TRBV5-4 and TRBJ2-3; D possibly corresponds to TRBD2 (5 bases). The CDR3 is 16 amino acids. Germline lookup yields CDR1 SGHNT and CDR2 YYREEE (reference sequence). The CDR3 sequence is CASSNDGWSSRDTQYF. The CDR3 coding sequence is TGTGCCAGCAGCAATGACGGGTGGTCTAGCAGAGATACGCAGTATTTT.

V is TRBV15 and J is TRBJ2-2; D possibly corresponds to TRBD1 (5 bases). CDR3 length equals 16 residues. V lost 4 bases and J lost 1, with 13 bases in between. Germline CDR1 is LNHNV and CDR2 is YYDKDF (reference sequence). CDR3 DNA sequence: TGTGCCACCAGCACCCTGGGGCTGGGGAACACCGGGGAGCTGTTTTTT. This sequence encodes CATSTLGLGNTGELFF.

The V call is TRBV28, the J call TRBJ2-5; D might be TRBD1 (5 bases). Trimming cost V 3 bases and J 1 base, with 9 bases left between them. The V gene's germline CDR1 is MDHEN and CDR2 SYDVKM. The CDR3 covers 14 residues. The CDR3, as DNA: TGTGCCAGCAGTTTTCGACAGTCCCAAGAGACCCAGTACTTC. Amino acids: CASSFRQSQETQYF.

This chain links TRBV19 with TRBJ1-2; a weak D match, TRBD1 (5 bases). The CDR3 has 15 amino acids. Germline-derived CDR1 and CDR2 are LNHDA and SQIVND (reference sequence). Trimming shortened V by 4 bases and J by 8 bases, and 20 bases separated the two germline ends. The CDR3 spells CASSRGAAGEEGYTF. The CDR3 coding sequence is TGTGCCAGTAGTAGGGGAGCGGCGGGGGAAGAAGGCTACACCTTC.

This clone appeared once. V is TRBV11-3 and J is TRBJ2-3; 8 positions match TRBD2. Per germline, CDR1 SGHNT and CDR2 YENEEA. The CDR3 is 16 amino acids. J lost 4 bases, V lost 2 bases, and 8 bases had no gene match. CDR3 region: CASSLRVSGGSDTQYF. The CDR3 region has the DNA TGTGCCAGCAGCTTACGGGTCAGCGGGGGCTCAGATACGCAGTATTTT. Combining the CDR3 with reference TRBV11-3 and TRBJ2-3 gives the whole variable domain EAGVVQSPRYKIIEKKQPVAFWCNPISGHNTLYWYLQNLGQGPELLIRYENEEAVDDSQLPKDRFSAERLKGVDSTLKIQPAELGDSAVYLCASSLRVSGGSDTQYFGPGTRLTVL.